This TCR beta chain was identified in a study of breast tumors, draining lymph nodes, adjacent tissues. The germline V gene has CDR1 SEHNR and CDR2 FQNEAQ (reference sequence). Deletions cut 5 bases from V and 1 base from J, with 14 bases between. The CDR3 loop spans 15 amino acids. As regards this clonotype: Its antigen is not known.

TCRdb re-called the multiplex PCR reads through MiXCR, storing one row per CDR3 protein. The data contain over 250,000 distinct CDR3 sequences, roughly 31% of them singletons. The study, taken as a whole, reports: Tumor T cell lymph node origin was a supported hypothesis, not proven. Compared with lymph nodes, tumors were less diverse; compared with nontumor tissue, more. Compared with basal-like, luminal-like tumors shared significantly more repertoire with nontumor tissue.

Axillary draining lymph nodes of breast cancer patients supplied the node samples. Sample: axillary lymph node tissue. The chain uses TRBV7-9 and TRBJ1-1, with D maybe TRBD1 (5 bases). The source is a female donor with breast cancer. Some clones in this sample may be carry-over from other donors' samples. The CDR3: CASSPDRQRNTEAFF. The CDR3 nucleotides are TGTGCCAGCAGCCCGGATCGACAGAGGAACACTGAAGCTTTCTTT.